This record looks at one TCR beta chain sequence and its context. Its antigen is unidentified. These data originate in a study of cytomegalovirus exposure and HLA in healthy donors. Study observations and caveats: A few chains tied to CMV proved CMV antigen-specific in vitro. TCR beta chains numbering approximately 150 were designated cytomegalovirus-associated.

Using immunoSEQ multiplex PCR, the repertoire was profiled, and TCRdb retains in-frame clones only, with some absent. The sample holds approximately 180,000 clones, approximately 86% seen once. Losses at the gene ends were 3 bases for V and 2 bases for J; bases not matched to a gene: 5. CDR1 SGHNT and CDR2 YYREEE come from the germline V gene (reference sequence). CDR3 length equals 14 residues. This TCR was recovered from a man between 18 and 29 years old in good health and CMV-seropositive. V is TRBV5-4 and J is TRBJ2-7; 7 nucleotides match TRBD2. The sequenced material came from PBMCs. The CDR3 loop is CASSSSGVTYEQYF. In DNA form, the CDR3 reads TGTGCCAGCAGCTCTAGCGGAGTGACCTACGAGCAGTACTTC.